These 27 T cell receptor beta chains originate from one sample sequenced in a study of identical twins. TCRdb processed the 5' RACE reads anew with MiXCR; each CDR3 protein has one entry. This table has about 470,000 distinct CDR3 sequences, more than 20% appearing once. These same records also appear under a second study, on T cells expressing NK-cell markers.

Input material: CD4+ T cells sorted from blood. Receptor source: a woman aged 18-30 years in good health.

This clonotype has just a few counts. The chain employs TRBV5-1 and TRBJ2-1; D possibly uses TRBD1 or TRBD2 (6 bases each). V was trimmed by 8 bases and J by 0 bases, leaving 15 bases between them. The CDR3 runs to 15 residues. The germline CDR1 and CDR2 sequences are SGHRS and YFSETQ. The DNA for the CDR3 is TGCGCCAGTACATACTGGGGGGCCTCCTACAATGAGCAGTTCTTC. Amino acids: CASTYWGASYNEQFF. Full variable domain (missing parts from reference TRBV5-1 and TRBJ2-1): KAGVTQTPRYLIKTRGQQVTLSCSPISGHRSVSWYQQTPGQGLQFLFEYFSETQRNKGNFPGRFSGRQFSNSRSEMNVSTLELGDSALYLCASTYWGASYNEQFFGPGTRLTVL.

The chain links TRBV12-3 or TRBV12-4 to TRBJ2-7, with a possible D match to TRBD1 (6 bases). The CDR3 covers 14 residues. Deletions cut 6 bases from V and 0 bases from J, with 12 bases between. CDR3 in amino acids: CASRPSTGSYEQYF. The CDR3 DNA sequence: TGTGCCAGCAGACCTTCGACAGGCTCCTACGAGCAGTACTTC.

The CDR3 reads CASSFRGHYGYTF. Here the CDR3 DNA reads TGTGCCAGCAGCTTCAGGGGGCACTATGGCTACACCTTC. The chain joins TRBV7-9 to TRBJ1-2, with TRBD1 matching 8 bases. The CDR3 has 13 residues. The junction had 0 bases not matched to a gene; V was cut back by 3 bases and J by 3 bases. CDR1 and CDR2 from the germline V gene are SEHNR and FQNEAQ (reference sequence).

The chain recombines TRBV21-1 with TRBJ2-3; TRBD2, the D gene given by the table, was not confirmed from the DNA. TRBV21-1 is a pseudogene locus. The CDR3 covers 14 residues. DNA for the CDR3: TGTGCCATCTCGAGCGGGAGGACCACAGATACGCAGTATTTT. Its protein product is CAISSGRTTDTQYF.

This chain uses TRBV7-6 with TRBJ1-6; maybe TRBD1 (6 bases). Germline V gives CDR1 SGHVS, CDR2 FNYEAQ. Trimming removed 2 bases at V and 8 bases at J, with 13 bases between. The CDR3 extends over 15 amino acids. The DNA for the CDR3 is TGTGCCAGCAGCTTAACAGGGTCCTGGGATTCACCCCTCCACTTT. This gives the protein CASSLTGSWDSPLHF.

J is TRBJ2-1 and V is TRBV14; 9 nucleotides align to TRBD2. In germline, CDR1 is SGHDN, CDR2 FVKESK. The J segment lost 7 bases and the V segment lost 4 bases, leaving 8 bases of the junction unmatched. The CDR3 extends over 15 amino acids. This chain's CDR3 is CASSRGLAGRNEQFF. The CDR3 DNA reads TGTGCCAGCAGCCGCGGGCTAGCGGGGAGGAATGAGCAGTTCTTC.

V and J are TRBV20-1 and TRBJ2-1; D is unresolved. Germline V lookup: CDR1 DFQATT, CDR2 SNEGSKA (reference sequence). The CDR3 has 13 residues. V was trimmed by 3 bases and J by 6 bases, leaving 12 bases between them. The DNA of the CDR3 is TGCAGTGCTAGCTTTGGCCGCCTCAATGAGCAGTTCTTC. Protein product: CSASFGRLNEQFF.

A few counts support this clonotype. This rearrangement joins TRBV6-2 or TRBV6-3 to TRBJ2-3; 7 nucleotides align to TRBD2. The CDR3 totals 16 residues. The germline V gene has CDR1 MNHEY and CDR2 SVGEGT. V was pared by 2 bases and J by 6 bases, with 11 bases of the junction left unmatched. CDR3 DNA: TGTGCCAGCAGTTACGGGCGGGAGCACTCTTCCGATACGCAGTATTTT. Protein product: CASSYGREHSSDTQYF.

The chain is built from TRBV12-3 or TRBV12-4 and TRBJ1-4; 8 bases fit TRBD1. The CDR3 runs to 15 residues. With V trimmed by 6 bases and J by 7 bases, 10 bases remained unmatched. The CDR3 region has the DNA TGTGCCAGCAGCCCGGACAGGGATCGGGGTGAAAAACTGTTTTTT. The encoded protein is CASSPDRDRGEKLFF.

This CDR3 is CASSLTSGMDTQYF. The CDR3 nucleotides are TGTGCCAGCAGCTTGACTAGCGGGATGGATACGCAGTATTTT. This sequence joins TRBV5-5 and TRBJ2-3; 10 bases match TRBD2. CDR3 length: 14 residues. The V segment lost 1 base and the J segment 6 bases; nucleotides outside the gene matches: 2. Germline CDR1 and CDR2: SGHKS and YYEKEE (reference sequence).

The CDR3 DNA reads as TGTGCCAGCAGTTACAGGCGGGTCGACAATGAGCAGTTCTTC. It codes for CASSYRRVDNEQFF. The chain employs TRBV6-5 and TRBJ2-1; tentative D call: TRBD2 (5 bases). The CDR3 spans 14 residues. Germline CDR1 and CDR2: MNHEY and SVGAGI. The ends were cut back, 2 bases at V and 5 bases at J, with 10 bases in the middle.

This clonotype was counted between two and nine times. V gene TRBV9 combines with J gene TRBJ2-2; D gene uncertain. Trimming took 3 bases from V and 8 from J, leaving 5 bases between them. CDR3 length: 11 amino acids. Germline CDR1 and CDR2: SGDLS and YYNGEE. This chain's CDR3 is CASSDSGELFF. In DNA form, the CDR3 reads TGTGCCAGCAGCGACTCTGGGGAGCTGTTTTTT.

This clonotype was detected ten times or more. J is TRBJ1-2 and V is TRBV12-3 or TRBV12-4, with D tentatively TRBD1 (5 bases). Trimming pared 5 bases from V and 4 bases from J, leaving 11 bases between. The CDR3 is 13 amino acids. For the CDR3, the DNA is TGTGCCAGCAGTCTCAAGGGACTCTATGGCTACACCTTC. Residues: CASSLKGLYGYTF.

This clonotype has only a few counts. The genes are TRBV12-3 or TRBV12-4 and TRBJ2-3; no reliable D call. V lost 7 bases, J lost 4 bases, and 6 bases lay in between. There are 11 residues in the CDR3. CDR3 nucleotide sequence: TGTGCCAGCACCACCGCAGATACGCAGTATTTT. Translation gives CASTTADTQYF.

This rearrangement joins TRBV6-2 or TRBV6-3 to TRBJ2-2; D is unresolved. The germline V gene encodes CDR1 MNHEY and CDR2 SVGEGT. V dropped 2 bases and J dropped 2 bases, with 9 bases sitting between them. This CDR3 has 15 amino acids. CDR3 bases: TGTGCCAGCAGTTACAATGGGCGAAACACCGGGGAGCTGTTTTTT. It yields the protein CASSYNGRNTGELFF.

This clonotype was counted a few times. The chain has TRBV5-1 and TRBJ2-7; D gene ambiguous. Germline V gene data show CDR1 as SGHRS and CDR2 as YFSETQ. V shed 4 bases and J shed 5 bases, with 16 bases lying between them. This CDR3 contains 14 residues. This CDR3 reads CASSPRVGGHEQYF. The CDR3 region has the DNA TGCGCCAGCAGCCCTCGAGTTGGCGGACACGAGCAGTACTTC. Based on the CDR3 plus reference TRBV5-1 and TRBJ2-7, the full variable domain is KAGVTQTPRYLIKTRGQQVTLSCSPISGHRSVSWYQQTPGQGLQFLFEYFSETQRNKGNFPGRFSGRQFSNSRSEMNVSTLELGDSALYLCASSPRVGGHEQYFGPGTRLTVT.

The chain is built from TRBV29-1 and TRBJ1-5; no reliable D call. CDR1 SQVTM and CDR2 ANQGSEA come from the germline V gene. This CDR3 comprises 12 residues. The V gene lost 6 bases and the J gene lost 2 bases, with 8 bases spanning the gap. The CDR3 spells CSVVWGNQPQHF. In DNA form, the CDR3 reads TGCAGCGTAGTCTGGGGCAATCAGCCCCAGCATTTT. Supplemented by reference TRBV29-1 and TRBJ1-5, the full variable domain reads SAVISQKPSRDICQRGTSLTIQCQVDSQVTMMFWYRQQPGQSLTLIATANQGSEATYESGFVIDKFPISRPNLTFSTLTVSNMSPEDSSIYLCSVVWGNQPQHFGDGTRLSIL.

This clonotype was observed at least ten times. Here the CDR3 reads CSAAQGADYGYTF. Here the CDR3 DNA reads TGCAGTGCTGCACAGGGGGCGGACTATGGCTACACCTTC. V and J are TRBV20-1 and TRBJ1-2; 9 bases are a match to TRBD1. Looked up from germline, CDR1 is DFQATT and CDR2 is SNEGSKA (reference sequence). V lost 5 bases and J lost 3; bases outside the gene matches: 4. The CDR3 sequence is 13 residues long.

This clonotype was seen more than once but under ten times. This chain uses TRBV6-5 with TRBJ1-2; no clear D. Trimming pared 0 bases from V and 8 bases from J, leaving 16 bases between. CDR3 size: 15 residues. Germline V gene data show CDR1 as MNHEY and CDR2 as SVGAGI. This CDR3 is CASSYSISASGGYTF. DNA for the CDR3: TGTGCCAGCAGTTACTCGATATCGGCTAGCGGGGGCTACACCTTC.

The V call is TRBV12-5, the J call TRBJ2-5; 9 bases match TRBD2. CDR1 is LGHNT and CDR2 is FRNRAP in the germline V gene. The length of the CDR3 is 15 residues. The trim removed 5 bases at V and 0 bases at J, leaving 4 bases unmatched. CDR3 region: CASGELAGYQETQYF. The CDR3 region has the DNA TGTGCTAGTGGTGAACTAGCGGGTTACCAAGAGACCCAGTACTTC.

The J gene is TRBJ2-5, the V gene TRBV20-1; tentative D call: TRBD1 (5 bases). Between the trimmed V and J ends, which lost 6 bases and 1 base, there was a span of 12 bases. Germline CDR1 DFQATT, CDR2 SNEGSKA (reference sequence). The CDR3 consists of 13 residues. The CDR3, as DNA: TGCAGTGCAATTCGGACACTCCAAGAGACCCAGTACTTC. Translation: CSAIRTLQETQYF.

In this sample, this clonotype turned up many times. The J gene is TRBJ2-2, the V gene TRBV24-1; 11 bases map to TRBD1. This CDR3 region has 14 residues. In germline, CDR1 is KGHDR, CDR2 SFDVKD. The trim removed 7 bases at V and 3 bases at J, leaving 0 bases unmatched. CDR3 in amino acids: CATRGQGDTGELFF. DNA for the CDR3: TGTGCCACCAGGGGACAGGGGGACACCGGGGAGCTGTTTTTT.

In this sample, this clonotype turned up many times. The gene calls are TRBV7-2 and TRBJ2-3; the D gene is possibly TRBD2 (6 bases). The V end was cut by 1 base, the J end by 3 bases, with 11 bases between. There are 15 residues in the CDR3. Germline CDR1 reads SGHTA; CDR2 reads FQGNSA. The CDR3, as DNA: TGTGCCAGCAGCTTAGAACTAGCTGGGACAGATACGCAGTATTTT. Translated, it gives CASSLELAGTDTQYF.

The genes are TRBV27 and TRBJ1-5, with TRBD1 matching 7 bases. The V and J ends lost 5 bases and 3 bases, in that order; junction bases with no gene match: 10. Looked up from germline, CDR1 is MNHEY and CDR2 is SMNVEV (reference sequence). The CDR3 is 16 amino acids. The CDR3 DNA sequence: TGTGCCAGCAGTCCGGGGCCAGGGGGATTCAATCAGCCCCAGCATTTT. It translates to CASSPGPGGFNQPQHF.

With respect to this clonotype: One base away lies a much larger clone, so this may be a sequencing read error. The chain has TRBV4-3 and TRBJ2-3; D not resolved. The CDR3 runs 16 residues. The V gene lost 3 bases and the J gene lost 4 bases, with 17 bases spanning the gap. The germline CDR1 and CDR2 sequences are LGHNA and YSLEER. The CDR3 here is CASSQLWQAIADTQYF. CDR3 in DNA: TGCGCCAGCAGCCAGCTTTGGCAGGCGATCGCAGATACGCAGTATTTT.

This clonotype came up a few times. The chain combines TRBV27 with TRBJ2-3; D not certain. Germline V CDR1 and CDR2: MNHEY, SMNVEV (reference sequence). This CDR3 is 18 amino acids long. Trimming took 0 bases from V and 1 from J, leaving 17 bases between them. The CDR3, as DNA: TGTGCCAGCAGTTTATCCCGCCCGTGTGGAGTTCGCACAGATACGCAGTATTTT. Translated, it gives CASSLSRPCGVRTDTQYF.

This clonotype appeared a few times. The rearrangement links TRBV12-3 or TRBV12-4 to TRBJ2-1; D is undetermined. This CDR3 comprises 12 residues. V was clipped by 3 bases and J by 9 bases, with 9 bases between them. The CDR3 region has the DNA TGTGCCAGCAGTTTTCATTGGGGTGAGCAGTTCTTC. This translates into CASSFHWGEQFF.